Below, 13 T cell receptor beta chains from the same sample are listed, as sequenced in a study of lymphopenia after photon versus proton radiotherapy. Sequencing used immunoSEQ multiplex PCR; TCRdb keeps in-frame clones, though not all of them. The sample lists tens of thousands of clones; approximately 83% were seen once. The sequenced sample was peripheral blood, obtained from a patient treated with proton-based radiotherapy. The receptor set was obtained from a woman aged 70-85 years with pancreatic cancer.

The chain combines TRBV2 with TRBJ1-5; D gene ambiguous. V lost 2 bases, J lost 3 bases, and 8 bases lay in between. The germline V gene has CDR1 SNHLY and CDR2 FYNNEI. The CDR3 spans 14 residues. DNA for the CDR3: TGTGCCAGCAGTGAACAGGCAGTCAATCAGCCCCAGCATTTT. This codes for CASSEQAVNQPQHF.

As DNA, the CDR3 is TGTGCCACCTCCCCCAGGGGAGATTTAAGAAACACCATATATTTT. This encodes CATSPRGDLRNTIYF. This chain connects TRBV19 to TRBJ1-3; perhaps TRBD1 as D (6 bases). The V gene lost 10 bases and the J gene lost 5 bases, with 21 bases spanning the gap. This CDR3 spans 15 amino acids. Germline CDR1 LNHDA, CDR2 SQIVND (reference sequence).

The V gene is TRBV5-1, the J gene TRBJ2-2, with TRBD1 identical over 8 bases. Germline CDR1 is SGHRS and CDR2 is YFSETQ. Trimming cost V 4 bases and J 6 bases; bases outside gene matches: 17. This CDR3 is built from 18 residues. CDR3: CASSKVAGGSGMSGELFF. As DNA, the CDR3 is TGCGCCAGCAGCAAAGTCGCAGGGGGCTCTGGTATGTCCGGGGAGCTGTTTTTT.

The V call is TRBV18, the J call TRBJ1-1; TRBD1 aligns across 7 bases. J gave up 1 base and V 3 bases, and 5 bases lay outside the gene matches. The CDR3 length is 15 residues. Per the germline V gene, CDR1 is KGHSH and CDR2 is LQKENI. The CDR3 sequence is CASSPNRDRNTEAFF. CDR3 coding DNA: TGTGCCAGCTCACCGAACCGGGACAGGAACACTGAAGCTTTCTTT.

This chain connects TRBV19 to TRBJ2-7; the match to TRBD2 covers 12 bases. Germline loops: CDR1 LNHDA, CDR2 SQIVND (reference sequence). The CDR3 length is 14 residues. V lost 8 bases and J lost 7; bases outside the gene matches: 9. The CDR3 loop reads CASQLGLAGMEQYF. In DNA form, the CDR3 reads TGTGCCAGTCAACTCGGACTAGCGGGAATGGAGCAGTACTTC.

J is TRBJ1-5 and V is TRBV11-2; D call uncertain. Trimming left V 2 bases short and J 5 bases short, with 7 bases between. CDR3 length: 13 residues. Germline V gives CDR1 SGHAT, CDR2 FQNNGV. The CDR3 nucleotides read TGTGCCAGCAGCTTATTCTTGGATCAGCCCCAGCATTTT. Translation: CASSLFLDQPQHF.

The chain links TRBV19 to TRBJ1-5; perhaps TRBD1 as D (5 bases). The germline CDR1 and CDR2 sequences are LNHDA and SQIVND (reference sequence). This CDR3 has 14 residues. V gave up 4 bases and J gave up 2 bases, with 9 bases separating them. The CDR3 nucleotides are TGTGCCAGTAGTACAGCGACAGGCAATCAGCCCCAGCATTTT. It encodes CASSTATGNQPQHF.

V usage is TRBV5-1 and J usage is TRBJ2-7; D ambiguous. The CDR3 is 12 amino acids. V gave up 1 base and J gave up 5 bases, with 7 bases separating them. Looked up from germline, CDR1 is SGHRS and CDR2 is YFSETQ. CDR3 coding DNA: TGCGCCAGCAGCTTGTACCCCGACGAGCAGTACTTC. This translates into CASSLYPDEQYF.

The V and J genes are TRBV19 and TRBJ2-1; 14 bases agree with TRBD2. The junction had 12 bases not matched to a gene; V was cut back by 5 bases and J by 9 bases. The CDR3 length is 17 residues. Germline loops: CDR1 LNHDA, CDR2 SQIVND (reference sequence). The CDR3 loop is CASSLSWGLAGAPEQFF. In DNA, the CDR3 is TGTGCCAGTAGTCTTTCTTGGGGACTAGCGGGAGCCCCTGAGCAGTTCTTC.

The chain is built from TRBV7-2 and TRBJ1-1; the D gene is possibly TRBD1 (5 bases). This CDR3 region has 17 residues. The germline V gene has CDR1 SGHTA and CDR2 FQGNSA. V lost 0 bases, J lost 4 bases, and 18 bases lay in between. CDR3 nucleotides: TGTGCCAGCAGCTTAGCAGGCGGGGGAGGTGGAACCACTGAAGCTTTCTTT. Translation gives CASSLAGGGGGTTEAFF.

This chain uses TRBV4-3 with TRBJ2-3, with unresolved D. This CDR3 is built from 14 residues. Germline V CDR1 and CDR2: LGHNA, YSLEER. V lost 0 bases to trimming and J lost 4 bases, with 8 bases between them. Here the CDR3 DNA reads TGCGCCAGCAGCCAAGACTTTACCTCAGATACGCAGTATTTT. As protein: CASSQDFTSDTQYF.

J is TRBJ1-1 and V is TRBV11-2; D perhaps matches TRBD1 (5 bases). The CDR3 length is 15 residues. The germline V and J ends were trimmed by 5 bases and 0 bases, with 13 bases remaining between them. Looked up from germline, CDR1 is SGHAT and CDR2 is FQNNGV. This CDR3 is CASSRIRAVNTEAFF. In nucleotides, the CDR3 is TGTGCCAGCAGCAGGATCAGGGCGGTGAACACTGAAGCTTTCTTT.

This chain joins TRBV6-5 and TRBJ2-3; TRBD2 matches at 7 bases. The CDR3 is 15 amino acids. The ends lost 6 bases at V and 1 base at J; junction bases unmatched: 7. Germline CDR1 is MNHEY and CDR2 is SVGAGI. The CDR3 loop reads CASRPAGVGTDTQYF. DNA for the CDR3: TGTGCCAGCAGACCGGCGGGAGTGGGCACAGATACGCAGTATTTT.